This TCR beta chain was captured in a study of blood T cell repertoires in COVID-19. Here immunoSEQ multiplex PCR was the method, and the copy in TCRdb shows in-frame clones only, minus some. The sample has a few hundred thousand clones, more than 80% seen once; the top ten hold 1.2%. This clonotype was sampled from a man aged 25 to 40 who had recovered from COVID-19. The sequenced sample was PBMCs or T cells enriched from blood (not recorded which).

CDR3: CASSSGQGRANTEAFF. DNA for the CDR3: TGTGCCAGCAGCTCCGGACAGGGCCGAGCGAACACTGAAGCTTTCTTT. This chain connects TRBV5-4 to TRBJ1-1, with 8 bases aligning to TRBD1. The CDR3 loop spans 16 amino acids. V lost 3 bases to trimming and J lost 1 base; unmatched junction nucleotides: 8. Per germline, CDR1 SGHNT and CDR2 YYREEE (reference sequence).